This TCR beta chain came from a study of CD8 T cells in Susac syndrome. Study outcomes and limitations: That the number of individuals in its TCR sequencing and HLA analysis was relatively small was acknowledged by the study.

The CDR3 is 16 residues long. V was trimmed by 1 base and J by 6 bases, leaving 16 bases between them. Germline CDR1 and CDR2: LGHDT and YNNKEL (reference sequence). The authors reverse transcribed roughly 0.5 to 1 ug RNA with random hexamers. TCRdb redid the calling of the immunoSEQ multiplex PCR reads with MiXCR, one entry per CDR3 protein. The sample includes over 150,000 distinct CDR3 sequences, nearly 95% seen only once; the top ten take 0.093%. Worth noting for this clonotype: Its antigen is unidentified.

Sequencing of TCR beta was undertaken in CD8+ and CD4+ T cells derived from blood. The multiple sclerosis control group was made up of treatment-naive patients with stable or active relapsing-remitting disease. Isolation of CD8+ and CD4+ T cells was performed negatively, whereas enrichment of TEMRA cells was done by FACS. Sequenced sample: CD4+ T cells from PBMCs. The chain recombines TRBV3-1 with TRBJ2-1, with D possibly matching TRBD1 (6 bases). This receptor was obtained from a human donor with multiple sclerosis. CDR3 sequence reads: CASSQVLGALGNEQFF. Written as DNA, the CDR3 is TGTGCCAGCAGCCAAGTGTTGGGGGCTCTGGGCAATGAGCAGTTCTTC.